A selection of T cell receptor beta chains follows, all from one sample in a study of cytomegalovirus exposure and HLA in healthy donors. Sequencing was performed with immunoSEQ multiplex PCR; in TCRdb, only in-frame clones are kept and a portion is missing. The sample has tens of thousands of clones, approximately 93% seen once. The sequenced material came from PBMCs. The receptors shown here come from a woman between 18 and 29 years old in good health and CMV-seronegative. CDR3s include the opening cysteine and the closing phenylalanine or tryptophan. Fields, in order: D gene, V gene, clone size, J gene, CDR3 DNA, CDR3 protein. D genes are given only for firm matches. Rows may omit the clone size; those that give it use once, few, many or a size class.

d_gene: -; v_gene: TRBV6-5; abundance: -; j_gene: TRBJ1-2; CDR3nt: TGTGCCAGCAGTTACTCGATCCTATATGGCTACACCTTC; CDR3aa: CASSYSILYGYTF
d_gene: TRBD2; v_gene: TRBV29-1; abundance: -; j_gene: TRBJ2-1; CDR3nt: TGCAGCGTTTTTCGGACGCGGGAGGGTGAGCAGTTCTTC; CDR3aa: CSVFRTREGEQFF
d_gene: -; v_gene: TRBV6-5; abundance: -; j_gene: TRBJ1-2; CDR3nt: TGTGCCAGCAGTCCAGAGGCCAGTCATGGCTACACCTTC; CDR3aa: CASSPEASHGYTF
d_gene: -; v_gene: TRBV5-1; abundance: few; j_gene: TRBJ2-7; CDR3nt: TGCGCCAGCAGCTTGGCGAGCTCCTACGAGCAGTACTTC; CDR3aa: CASSLASSYEQYF
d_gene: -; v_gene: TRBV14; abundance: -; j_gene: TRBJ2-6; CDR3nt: TGTGCCAGCAGCCAAGGTTTGGCCTCCTTTTCTGGGGCCAACGTCCTGACTTTC; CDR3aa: CASSQGLASFSGANVLTF
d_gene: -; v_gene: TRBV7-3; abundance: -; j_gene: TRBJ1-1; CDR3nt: TGTGCCAGCAGCTTAATGCAGGGAGGGGACACTGAAGCTTTCTTT; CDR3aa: CASSLMQGGDTEAFF
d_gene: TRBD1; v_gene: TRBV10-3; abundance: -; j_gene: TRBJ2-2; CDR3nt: TGTGCCATCAGTGGGACAACCCGGGACAGGGTTAGTCTGTTTTTT; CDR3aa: CAISGTTRDRVSLFF
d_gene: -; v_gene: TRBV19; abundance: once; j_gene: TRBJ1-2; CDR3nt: TGTGCCAGTAGTAGCCCCGGGAGGGCGTCCTTGGCTGGCTACACCTTC; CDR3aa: CASSSPGRASLAGYTF
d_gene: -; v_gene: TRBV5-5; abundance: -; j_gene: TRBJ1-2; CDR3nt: TGTGCCAGCATGATGACAGCCGCATCCAACTATGGCTACACCTTC; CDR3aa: CASMMTAASNYGYTF
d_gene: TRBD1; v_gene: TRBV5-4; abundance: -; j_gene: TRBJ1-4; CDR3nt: TGTGCCAGCAGCTTGGGACAGGGAGGCGAAAAACTGTTTTTT; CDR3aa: CASSLGQGGEKLFF
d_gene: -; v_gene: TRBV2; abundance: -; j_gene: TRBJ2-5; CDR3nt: TGTGCCAGCAGCTACTATGAAGAGACCCAGTACTTC; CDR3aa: CASSYYEETQYF
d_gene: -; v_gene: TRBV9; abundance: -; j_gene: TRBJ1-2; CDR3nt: TGTGCCAGCAACCCGACAGGCCAGGCAGGGGGCTACACCTTC; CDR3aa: CASNPTGQAGGYTF
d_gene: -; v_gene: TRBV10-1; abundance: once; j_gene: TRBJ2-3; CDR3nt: TGCGCCAACTATATTCAGGGAAAGGTCGGCACAGATACGCAGTATTTT; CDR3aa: CANYIQGKVGTDTQYF
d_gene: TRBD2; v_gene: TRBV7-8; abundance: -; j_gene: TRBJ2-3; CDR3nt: TGTGCCAGCAGCTTAGTTGCGTTTGGGACTACTATAGATACGCAGTATTTT; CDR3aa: CASSLVAFGTTIDTQYF
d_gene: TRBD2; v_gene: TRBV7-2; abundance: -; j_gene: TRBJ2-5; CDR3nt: TGTGCCAGCAGCCAGGGACTAGCGGGAGGGCAAGAGACCCAGTACTTC; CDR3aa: CASSQGLAGGQETQYF
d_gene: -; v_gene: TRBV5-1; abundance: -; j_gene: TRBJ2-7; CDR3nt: TGCGCCAGCAGCTTGGGGATTGGCGGGGGCCAATCCTACGAGCAGTACTTC; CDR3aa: CASSLGIGGGQSYEQYF
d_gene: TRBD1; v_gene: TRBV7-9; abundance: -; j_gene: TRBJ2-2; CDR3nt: TGTGCCAGCACGGACAGGGGCACCGGGGAGCTGTTTTTT; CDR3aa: CASTDRGTGELFF
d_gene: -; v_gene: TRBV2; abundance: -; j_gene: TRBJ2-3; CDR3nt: TGTGCCAGCAGTATGGACAGGGCCGGGGGGACGCAGTATTTT; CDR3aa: CASSMDRAGGTQYF
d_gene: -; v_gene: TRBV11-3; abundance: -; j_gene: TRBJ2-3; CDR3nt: TGTGCCAGCAGGCTAGCGTACACAGATACGCAGTATTTT; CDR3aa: CASRLAYTDTQYF
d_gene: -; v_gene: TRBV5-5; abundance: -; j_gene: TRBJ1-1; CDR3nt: TGTGCCAGCAGCCAAACAAGTTTGGTGAACACTGAAGCTTTCTTT; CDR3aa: CASSQTSLVNTEAFF
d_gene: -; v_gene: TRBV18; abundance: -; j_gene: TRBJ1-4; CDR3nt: TGTGCCAGCTCACCAGTCCGCGCGGCCTCTAATGAAAAACTGTTTTTT; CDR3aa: CASSPVRAASNEKLFF
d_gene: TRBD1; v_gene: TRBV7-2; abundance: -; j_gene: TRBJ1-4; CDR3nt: TGTGCCAGCAGCCCCCAGGGGGCGAGCGAAAAACTGTTTTTT; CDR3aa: CASSPQGASEKLFF
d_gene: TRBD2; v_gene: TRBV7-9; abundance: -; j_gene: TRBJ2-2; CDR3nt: TGTGCCAGCACAGGGAGGGGCGGGGAGCTGTTTTTT; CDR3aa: CASTGRGGELFF
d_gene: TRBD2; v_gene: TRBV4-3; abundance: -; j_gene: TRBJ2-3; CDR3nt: TGCGCCAGCAGCCAAGAACGACCGGGACTAGCGATGGATACGCAGTATTTT; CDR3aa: CASSQERPGLAMDTQYF
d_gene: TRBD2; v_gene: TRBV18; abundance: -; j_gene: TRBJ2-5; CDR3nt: TGTGCCAGCTCCAGCGGGGGGGCCCATCCGGAGACCCAGTACTTC; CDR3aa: CASSSGGAHPETQYF
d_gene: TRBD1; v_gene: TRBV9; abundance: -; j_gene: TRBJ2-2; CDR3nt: TGTGCCAGCAGCGTAGCGGGGACAGGGAGAAACACCGGGGAGCTGTTTTTT; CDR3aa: CASSVAGTGRNTGELFF
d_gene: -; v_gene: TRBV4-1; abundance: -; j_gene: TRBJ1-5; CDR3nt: TGCGCCAGCAGCCACAGTTCAGCTCGGGGTAGCAATCAGCCCCAGCATTTT; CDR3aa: CASSHSSARGSNQPQHF
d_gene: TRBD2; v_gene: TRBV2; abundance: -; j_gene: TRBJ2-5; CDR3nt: TGTGCCAGCAGTGAAGCAAGCGGGGTGTACCAAGAGACCCAGTACTTC; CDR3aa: CASSEASGVYQETQYF
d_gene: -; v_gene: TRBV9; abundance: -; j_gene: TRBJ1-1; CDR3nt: TGTGCCAGCAGCGTAGGGTGGGCGACTGAAGCTTTCTTT; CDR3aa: CASSVGWATEAFF
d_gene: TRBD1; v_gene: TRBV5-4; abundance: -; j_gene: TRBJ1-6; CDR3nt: TGTGCCAGCAGTTTTCGACAGGGGACCTATAATTCACCCCTCCACTTT; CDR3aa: CASSFRQGTYNSPLHF
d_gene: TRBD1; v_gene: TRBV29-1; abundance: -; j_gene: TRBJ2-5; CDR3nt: TGCAGCGTTGGTTCAACCGGGACAGGGGGTATTGGGGGGCAAGAGACCCAGTACTTC; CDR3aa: CSVGSTGTGGIGGQETQYF
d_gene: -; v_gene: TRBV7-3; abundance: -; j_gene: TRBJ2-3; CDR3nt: TGTGCCAGCAGCTTACGGCTAGCAAGAACAGATACGCAGTATTTT; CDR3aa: CASSLRLARTDTQYF
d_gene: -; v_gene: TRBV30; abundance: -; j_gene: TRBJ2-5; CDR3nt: TGTGCCTGGAACAGTGGGCAAGAGACCCAGTACTTC; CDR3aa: CAWNSGQETQYF
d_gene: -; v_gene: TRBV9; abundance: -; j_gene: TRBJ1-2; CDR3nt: TGTGCCAGCAGCGCCTCCGTTAGGGGCGGCTATGGCTACACCTTC; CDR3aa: CASSASVRGGYGYTF
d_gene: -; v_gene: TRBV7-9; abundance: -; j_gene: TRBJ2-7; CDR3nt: TGTGCCAGCAGCATCACAGGTACTCAGTACTTC; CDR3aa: CASSITGTQYF
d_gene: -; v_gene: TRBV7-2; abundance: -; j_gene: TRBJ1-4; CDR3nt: TGTGCCAGCAGCTTAGGTGGACAGTGGGAAAAACTGTTTTTT; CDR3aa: CASSLGGQWEKLFF
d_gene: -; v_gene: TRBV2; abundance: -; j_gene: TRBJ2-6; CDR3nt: TGTGCCACTAGGACACGGAGTAGCTCTGGGGCCAACGTCCTGACTTTC; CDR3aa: CATRTRSSSGANVLTF
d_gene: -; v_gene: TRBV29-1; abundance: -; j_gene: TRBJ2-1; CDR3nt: TGCAGCGCCGCCCCGGGGGAAGTGCAGTTCTTC; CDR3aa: CSAAPGEVQFF
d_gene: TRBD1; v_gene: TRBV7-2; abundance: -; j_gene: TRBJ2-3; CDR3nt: TGTGCCAGCAGCTTATTGGGACAGGGTTTAGGGGATACGCAGTATTTT; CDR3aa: CASSLLGQGLGDTQYF
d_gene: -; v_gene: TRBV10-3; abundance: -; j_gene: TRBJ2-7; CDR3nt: TGTGCCATCAGTGAGTCGATATCCCCCACCGGGTCTTCCTACGAGCAGTACTTC; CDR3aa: CAISESISPTGSSYEQYF
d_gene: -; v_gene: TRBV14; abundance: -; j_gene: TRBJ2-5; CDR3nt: TGTGCCAGCAGCCAAGGACTACGGCTTGGCTCTCACCCCCAGTACTTC; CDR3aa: CASSQGLRLGSHPQYF
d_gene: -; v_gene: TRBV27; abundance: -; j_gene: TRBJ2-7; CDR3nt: TGTGCCAGCAGTTTGGGGCCGCACTCCTACGAGCAGTACTTC; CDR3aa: CASSLGPHSYEQYF
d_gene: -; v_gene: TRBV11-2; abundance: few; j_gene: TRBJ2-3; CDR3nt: TGTGCCAGCAGCCCCCCGTCAGATACGCAGTATTTT; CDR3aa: CASSPPSDTQYF
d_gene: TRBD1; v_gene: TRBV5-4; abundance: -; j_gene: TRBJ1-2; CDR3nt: TGTGCCAGCAGCCCAGGACAGGGGTATGGCTACACCTTC; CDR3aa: CASSPGQGYGYTF
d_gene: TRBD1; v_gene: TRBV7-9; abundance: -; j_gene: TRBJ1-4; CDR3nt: TGTGCCAGCAGCTTACCAATCCACAGGGGCCCTAATGAAAAACTGTTTTTT; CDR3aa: CASSLPIHRGPNEKLFF